This T cell receptor beta chain was captured in a study of shared clonotypes between healthy human individuals. Regarding the study as a whole: When compared with the clonotypes that were shared by all four sorted-subset donors, the non-shared clonotypes turned out to have lower generation probabilities. Investigators expected sequencing depth to affect clonotype sharing among donors. Across subsets, estimated richness was generally greater for naive than for memory populations.

With regard to this clone: What it binds is unknown. Other DNA variants within this sample encode the same CDR3.

Replicate PCRs run on sorted subsets employed approximately 0.2 ug DNA, 30,000 to 35,000 T cell genomes. Sequenced by immunoSEQ multiplex PCR; TCRdb stores in-frame clones only, minus some. The table shows millions of clones, with 93% occurring only once. The CDR3 length is 14 residues. Trimming removed 1 base from V and 3 bases from J; junction bases left unmatched: 2. Germline CDR1 reads SGHRS; CDR2 reads YFSETQ. The chain carries TRBV5-1 and TRBJ2-5, with 8 bases lining up with TRBD1. The sequence was collected from a young man in good health. Some clones in this sample may be carry-over from other donors' samples. What was sequenced was naive CD4+ T cells from PBMCs. Documented subset: CD45RA+ positively selected. CDR3 coding DNA: TGCGCCAGCAGCTTGTGGACAGGGAAAGAGACCCAGTACTTC. Translation gives CASSLWTGKETQYF.